Each of the 5 T cell receptor beta chains below was sequenced from the same sample in a study of T-cell memory formation after mild COVID-19. TCRdb ran MiXCR on the 5' RACE reads and lists one entry per CDR3 protein. The profile covers some 410,000 distinct CDR3 sequences, with 20% to 25% appearing a single time and about an eighth taken by the ten largest. Sequencing was done on a sample of PBMCs or a T cell subset sorted from them (not recorded which). The origin of the receptors is an adult woman who had mild COVID-19 (a few samples of this study predate the infection). Cell type and time point are not known.

This clonotype was seen only a few times. This rearrangement joins TRBV29-1 to TRBJ1-1, with unresolved D. CDR3 length: 13 amino acids. V gave up 4 bases and J gave up 4 bases, with 13 bases separating them. Looked up from germline, CDR1 is SQVTM and CDR2 is ANQGSEA. CDR3 region: CSVVEGVGTEAFF. The CDR3 bases are TGCAGCGTTGTGGAGGGAGTAGGCACTGAAGCTTTCTTT.

This clonotype was counted between two and nine times. This chain joins TRBV6-2 or TRBV6-3 and TRBJ2-3; 10 nucleotides agree with TRBD1. The CDR3 has 16 residues. Germline CDR1 is MNHEY and CDR2 is SVGEGT. Trimming cost V 7 bases and J 0 bases; bases outside gene matches: 7. CDR3 sequence: CASTPGTGVSTDTQYF. For the CDR3, the DNA is TGTGCCAGCACCCCAGGGACAGGGGTTAGCACAGATACGCAGTATTTT.

The chain employs TRBV29-1 and TRBJ1-2; D ambiguous. This CDR3 spans 13 amino acids. Germline-derived CDR1 and CDR2 are SQVTM and ANQGSEA. Trimming pared 0 bases from V and 6 bases from J, leaving 11 bases between. The CDR3 protein is CSVEDPEFDGYTF. CDR3 DNA sequence: TGCAGCGTTGAAGATCCAGAATTTGATGGCTACACCTTC. Using reference TRBV29-1 and TRBJ1-2 for the parts outside the CDR3, the full variable domain is SAVISQKPSRDICQRGTSLTIQCQVDSQVTMMFWYRQQPGQSLTLIATANQGSEATYESGFVIDKFPISRPNLTFSTLTVSNMSPEDSSIYLCSVEDPEFDGYTFGSGTRLTVV.

The chain combines TRBV6-2 or TRBV6-3 with TRBJ2-3, with D uncertain. CDR1 is MNHEY and CDR2 is SVGEGT in the germline V gene. The CDR3 contains 14 residues. Trimming removed 7 bases from V and 1 base from J, with 12 bases in between. The CDR3 loop reads CASTIATRTDTQYF. The CDR3 coding sequence is TGTGCCAGCACCATAGCTACGCGCACAGATACGCAGTATTTT.

CDR3 sequence reads: CASGGLLGNEQFF. The DNA for the CDR3 is TGTGCCAGCGGGGGCCTCCTTGGCAATGAGCAGTTCTTC. The gene calls are TRBV6-1 and TRBJ2-1; the D gene is possibly TRBD1 (6 bases). CDR3 length equals 13 residues. The V end was cut by 8 bases, the J end by 6 bases, with 14 bases between. Germline values: CDR1 MNHNS, CDR2 SASEGT.